This T cell receptor beta chain appears in the sequencing data of a study of response to subunit inactivated influenza vaccine. The CDR3 consists of 15 residues. From germline, CDR1 is DFQATT and CDR2 SNEGSKA (reference sequence). The junction had 3 bases not matched to a gene; V was cut back by 0 bases and J by 4 bases. Via MiXCR, TCRdb re-called the RT-PCR reads, giving one row per CDR3 protein. Found here are 560,000 or so distinct CDR3 sequences, about 8% of them singletons; the top ten hold about an eighth. The specimen comprised PBMCs from blood, sampled 23 to 25 months after vaccination. The receptor's source is a man between 50 and 70 years old who received an inactivated influenza vaccine. The chain joins TRBV20-1 to TRBJ2-1, with TRBD2 identical over 10 bases. The chain's CDR3 is CSARELAGEYNEQFF. In nucleotides, the CDR3 is TGCAGTGCTAGAGAGCTAGCGGGAGAGTACAATGAGCAGTTCTTC.